This T cell receptor beta chain was observed in a study of cytomegalovirus exposure and HLA in healthy donors. Overall study results and limits: Serostatus for CMV was the only available immune exposure information. Roughly 170 TCR beta chains were listed as cytomegalovirus-associated.

Vbeta (60) and Jbeta (13) primers were used in the PCR. Original methodology: Later, an analysis found about 80 million unique TCR beta chains, and around 10 million of these were shared. Clones were read by immunoSEQ multiplex PCR, and TCRdb kept only the in-frame ones, dropping some. V and J calls and clone size come straight from that table; D and trimming were deduced from the DNA. The top ten clones hold around 3.8% of a sample with about 100,000 clones, under 80% of them seen once. This clone has just a few counts. What it recognizes is unknown. The receptor's source is a woman aged 45-59 years in good health and CMV-seropositive. The sample consisted of PBMCs.

CDR3 in amino acids: CAITGGEGYEQYF. CDR3 nucleotide sequence: TGTGCCATCACGGGAGGGGAAGGATACGAGCAGTACTTC. The rearrangement uses TRBV10-3 and TRBJ2-7; 8 bases fit TRBD2. Germline loops: CDR1 ENHRY, CDR2 SYGVKD. J gave up 4 bases and V 7 bases, and 6 bases lay outside the gene matches. The CDR3 runs 13 residues.